The present T cell receptor beta chain was sequenced within a study of T cells in tumors after PD-1 blockade. This clone was counted only a few times. The same CDR3 arises from other DNA sequences in this sample as well. Repertoires were generated with immunoSEQ multiplex PCR, while TCRdb's copy carries only in-frame clones and drops some. In the table there are roughly 60,000 clones, around 80% of which are singletons. The sequences come from PBMCs, collected before anti-PD-1 treatment. The TCR originated in a human donor with basal cell carcinoma.

The CDR3 sequence is CASSLPDRGQYGYTF. The CDR3 region has the DNA TGTGCCAGCAGCCTGCCCGACAGGGGCCAATATGGCTACACCTTC. This rearrangement joins TRBV6-5 to TRBJ1-2; 8 nucleotides line up with TRBD1. The CDR3 is 15 amino acids. Germline loops: CDR1 MNHEY, CDR2 SVGAGI. J lost 5 bases, V lost 6 bases, and 11 bases had no gene match.